The 19 T cell receptor beta chains below were found in one sample sequenced in a study of cytomegalovirus exposure and HLA in healthy donors. This PCR relied on a set of 60 Vbeta primers and 13 Jbeta primers. TCRdb keeps only in-frame clones here, not all; method: immunoSEQ multiplex PCR. The sample includes around 130,000 clones, about four fifths of them seen just once. The sequencing input was PBMCs. Receptors originate from a woman aged 40 to 50 in good health and CMV-seronegative.

As regards this clone: The sample holds other DNA sequences that translate to the same CDR3. The chain couples TRBV4-3 to TRBJ2-3, with a weak D call TRBD2 (5 bases). CDR3 size: 16 residues. CDR1 LGHNA and CDR2 YSLEER come from the germline V gene. Trimming cost V 0 bases and J 6 bases, with 16 bases left between them. The CDR3 region is CASSQEGGRVGDTQYF. Written as DNA, the CDR3 is TGCGCCAGCAGCCAAGAAGGTGGGCGGGTCGGGGATACGCAGTATTTT.

The chain recombines TRBV11-2 with TRBJ2-7; D unresolved. CDR3 length: 13 residues. Germline V gene sequence: CDR1 SGHAT, CDR2 FQNNGV. V was trimmed by 2 bases and J by 2 bases, leaving 7 bases between them. This CDR3 reads CASSLNPAYEQYF. In DNA form, the CDR3 reads TGTGCCAGCAGCTTAAACCCAGCCTACGAGCAGTACTTC.

About this clone: Germline is not matched at one junction end, which may reflect a read error. The gene calls are TRBV9 and TRBJ2-2; tentative D call: TRBD2 (5 bases). Germline CDR1 reads SGDLS; CDR2 reads YYNGEE. The CDR3 has 17 residues. The CDR3 here is CASSVEERTLNTRELFF. In nucleotides, the CDR3 is TGTGCCAGCAGCGTAGAAGAACGGACTCTTAACACCCGGGAGCTGTTTTTT.

There are many counts of this clone. This chain joins TRBV4-3 and TRBJ2-2, with D possibly being TRBD2 (7 bases). Germline lookup yields CDR1 LGHNA and CDR2 YSLEER. The V gene lost 3 bases and the J gene lost 7 bases, with 18 bases spanning the gap. CDR3 size: 16 residues. This CDR3 reads CASSHTRGAGIGELFF. CDR3 DNA sequence: TGCGCCAGCAGCCACACCCGGGGGGCCGGGATCGGGGAGCTGTTTTTT.

The V gene is TRBV7-9, the J gene TRBJ1-2; 10 nucleotides agree with TRBD1. This CDR3 has 14 amino acids. Germline V gene lookup returns CDR1 SEHNR and CDR2 FQNEAQ (reference sequence). With 3 bases clipped from V and 4 bases from J, the junction kept 2 bases outside the gene matches. As DNA, the CDR3 is TGTGCCAGCAGCTTGGGACAGGGGCGCTATGGCTACACCTTC. Protein product: CASSLGQGRYGYTF.

The chain couples TRBV27 to TRBJ2-7; 7 nucleotides line up with TRBD2. V lost 2 bases and J lost 4; bases outside the gene matches: 8. CDR3 size: 15 residues. Germline values: CDR1 MNHEY, CDR2 SMNVEV (reference sequence). The CDR3 region has the DNA TGTGCCAGCAGTTTAGGCCTAGCGGTCGTGTACGAGCAGTACTTC. Translation: CASSLGLAVVYEQYF.

A note on this clone: Distinct nucleotide sequences in the sample also encode this CDR3. This rearrangement joins TRBV5-1 to TRBJ2-1, with 8 positions matching TRBD1. Trimming took 0 bases from V and 4 from J; bases not matched to a gene: 3. The CDR3 covers 15 residues. Per germline, CDR1 SGHRS and CDR2 YFSETQ. DNA of the CDR3: TGCGCCAGCAGCTTGGGACAGGGGAGGTACAATGAGCAGTTCTTC. This sequence encodes CASSLGQGRYNEQFF.

This clone occurred a few times. This chain links TRBV14 with TRBJ1-1; a weak D match, TRBD1 (5 bases). Trimming cost V 4 bases and J 10 bases, with 10 bases left between them. CDR3 length equals 11 residues. From germline, CDR1 is SGHDN and CDR2 FVKESK. The CDR3 loop is CASSPGIGAFF. The CDR3 nucleotides read TGTGCCAGCAGCCCAGGGATCGGAGCTTTCTTT.

The chain combines TRBV15 with TRBJ2-3; 7 bases agree with TRBD2. Germline trimming cut 3 bases from V and 4 bases from J; bases unmatched to any gene: 7. Germline CDR1 and CDR2: LNHNV and YYDKDF (reference sequence). This CDR3 region has 15 residues. CDR3 in amino acids: CATSRGGSSADTQYF. Written as DNA, the CDR3 is TGTGCCACCAGCAGGGGCGGGAGTAGCGCAGATACGCAGTATTTT. Full variable domain (rest looked up from reference TRBV15 and TRBJ2-3): DAMVIQNPRYQVTQFGKPVTLSCSQTLNHNVMYWYQQKSSQAPKLLFHYYDKDFNNEADTPDNFQSRRPNTSFCFLDIRSPGLGDTAMYLCATSRGGSSADTQYFGPGTRLTVL.

This CDR3 is CASSSPGLRGLKTEAFF. In DNA, the CDR3 is TGTGCCAGCAGCTCTCCGGGCCTTCGCGGGCTAAAGACTGAAGCTTTCTTT. This chain links TRBV5-6 with TRBJ1-1; D not resolved. Trimming took off 3 bases at V and 5 bases at J, with 23 bases between the two ends. The CDR3 extends over 17 amino acids. CDR1 and CDR2 from the germline V gene are SGHDT and YYEEEE.

The chain recombines TRBV7-2 with TRBJ2-2; a weak D match, TRBD1 (6 bases). CDR1 SGHTA and CDR2 FQGNSA come from the germline V gene. V was clipped by 5 bases and J by 4 bases, with 11 bases between them. This CDR3 spans 14 amino acids. The CDR3 DNA follows: TGTGCCAGCAGCCTCGACAGGCTCACCGGGGAGCTGTTTTTT. This gives the protein CASSLDRLTGELFF.

This clone was recorded only once. The chain employs TRBV10-3 and TRBJ1-1; D might be TRBD1 (5 bases). Germline assignment: CDR1 ENHRY and CDR2 SYGVKD. Trimming pared 6 bases from V and 8 bases from J, leaving 13 bases between. The CDR3 spans 12 residues. The DNA of the CDR3 is TGTGCCATCAGGGCAGGGCCCGAGGAAGCTTTCTTT. Protein sequence: CAIRAGPEEAFF.

CDR3 amino acids: CASSETGGATNYGYTF. CDR3 nucleotides: TGTGCCAGCAGTGAAACAGGGGGCGCGACTAACTATGGCTACACCTTC. V gene TRBV28 combines with J gene TRBJ1-2; the match to TRBD1 covers 9 bases. The CDR3 runs to 16 residues. The germline gives CDR1 MDHEN, CDR2 SYDVKM. J was trimmed by 0 bases and V by 5 bases; bases with no gene match: 7.

The chain joins TRBV18 to TRBJ1-6, with D perhaps matching TRBD1 (5 bases). V was clipped by 5 bases and J by 0 bases, with 11 bases between them. The CDR3 covers 16 residues. The germline CDR1 and CDR2 sequences are KGHSH and LQKENI. DNA for the CDR3: TGTGCCAGCTCAGCGACAGTTAGCTCCTATAATTCACCCCTCCACTTT. It is translated as CASSATVSSYNSPLHF.

The chain carries TRBV13 and TRBJ2-7; unclear D gene. Germline lookup yields CDR1 PRHDT and CDR2 FYEKMQ (reference sequence). This CDR3 has 15 amino acids. The ends were cut back, 3 bases at V and 4 bases at J, with 16 bases in the middle. The CDR3 DNA follows: TGTGCCAGCAGCTTTCGAGTTAGAGGAGTTTACGAGCAGTACTTC. Its translation: CASSFRVRGVYEQYF.

V and J are TRBV6-1 and TRBJ1-2; D may be TRBD1 (5 bases). The germline V gene has CDR1 MNHNS and CDR2 SASEGT. The CDR3 length is 14 residues. Trimming took 4 bases from V and 3 from J, leaving 12 bases between them. CDR3 in amino acids: CASSAAWGDYGYTF. CDR3 nucleotides: TGTGCCAGCAGTGCCGCGTGGGGGGACTATGGCTACACCTTC.

The CDR3 here is CSVTGHRTSGNTGELFF. The CDR3 nucleotides read TGCAGCGTGACAGGACACCGGACTAGCGGGAACACCGGGGAGCTGTTTTTT. The chain links TRBV29-1 to TRBJ2-2; 10 bases align to TRBD2. Looked up from germline, CDR1 is SQVTM and CDR2 is ANQGSEA. The CDR3 consists of 17 residues. The ends lost 6 bases at V and 1 base at J; junction bases unmatched: 11.

J is TRBJ1-4 and V is TRBV6-5; D remains unclear. V lost 7 bases and J lost 4, with 13 bases in between. Germline CDR1 reads MNHEY; CDR2 reads SVGAGI. This CDR3 is built from 14 residues. CDR3: CASTQKPYNEKLFF. CDR3 DNA sequence: TGTGCCAGCACCCAGAAACCTTATAATGAAAAACTGTTTTTT.

This clone was seen just once. The V call is TRBV5-1, the J call TRBJ1-6; D is possibly TRBD1 (5 bases). Germline CDR1 is SGHRS and CDR2 is YFSETQ. The CDR3 consists of 16 residues. The V gene lost 0 bases and the J gene lost 0 bases, with 7 bases spanning the gap. The chain's CDR3 is CASSLGGDSYNSPLHF. The CDR3 region has the DNA TGCGCCAGCAGCTTGGGGGGGGACTCCTATAATTCACCCCTCCACTTT.